The 3 T cell receptor beta chains below all came from one sample that was sequenced in a study of cytomegalovirus exposure and HLA in healthy donors (dated by TCRdb to 2015 to 2018). Receptors were amplified or captured by the immunoSEQ multiplex PCR assay. A mixture of 60 forward primers for TCR Vbeta segments and 13 reverse primers for TCR Jbeta segments was used in the multiplex PCR. Imported from immuneACCESS, the table was reduced by TCRdb to in-frame sequences with V and J called. These copies leave out some clones; in studies compared against another copy, an unresolved V gene accounts for under half, and the cause of the remainder is not known. The sample profile shows 110,000 or so clones; about 79% of them were found once. The ten largest account for around 2.5% of the sample. Sequencing was performed on PBMCs. Every receptor here comes from a young woman in good health and CMV-seronegative.

This chain links TRBV2 with TRBJ1-6; 9 bases agree with TRBD1. Germline V gene data show CDR1 as SNHLY and CDR2 as FYNNEI. This CDR3 comprises 13 residues. With 5 bases clipped from V and 9 bases from J, the junction kept 2 bases outside the gene matches. The CDR3 is CASSYRGLSPLHF. The DNA for the CDR3 is TGTGCCAGCAGTTACAGGGGGCTTTCACCCCTCCACTTT.

The V call is TRBV10-3, the J call TRBJ2-3; 12 positions agree with TRBD2. CDR3 length equals 14 residues. CDR1 is ENHRY, CDR2 SYGVKD, per germline. After removal of 10 bases from V and 0 bases from J, the junction contained 2 bases not matched to a gene. For the CDR3, the DNA is TGTGCCACGACTAGCGGGAGTAGCACAGATACGCAGTATTTT. As protein: CATTSGSSTDTQYF.

This clone showed up just once. The V gene is TRBV29-1, the J gene TRBJ2-1, with D hard to call. The V gene's germline CDR1 is SQVTM and CDR2 ANQGSEA. The CDR3 covers 16 residues. V dropped 0 bases and J dropped 2 bases, with 14 bases sitting between them. The DNA of the CDR3 is TGCAGCGTTGAAGATCTACGGTGCCAAGCCTACAATGAGCAGTTCTTC. This sequence encodes CSVEDLRCQAYNEQFF.